The clone carrying this T cell receptor beta chain was seen at least ten times. Its antigen is still unknown. This specimen comes from a study of CD8+CD57+ T cells in acquired aplastic anemia. Study background: On average, sorted CD4+ and CD8+ cells gave 2.5 to 4 ug of DNA. Findings of the study overall: Simpson's diversity of CD8+ cells was not significantly different in patients compared with controls.

The study profiled TCR beta VDJ and CDR3 using genomic DNA as template. TCRdb redid the calling of the reads with MiXCR, one entry per CDR3 protein. The sample yields 150,000 or so distinct CDR3 sequences, less than 60% seen once. For sequencing, patients were chosen who had shown expansion of CD8+CD57+ cells by flow cytometry. V was shortened by 5 bases and J by 0 bases, with 11 bases between the two germline ends. This CDR3 comprises 15 residues. V is TRBV12-3 or TRBV12-4 and J is TRBJ1-5, with D perhaps TRBD1 (6 bases). Material: sorted CD4+, CD8+, or CD8+CD57+ T cells (not recorded which) from PBMCs. The TCR sequence derives from a human donor with aplastic anemia. CDR3 protein: CASSVGASSNQPQHF. The CDR3 DNA follows: TGTGCCAGCAGTGTGGGGGCATCTAGCAATCAGCCCCAGCATTTT.